The 30 T cell receptor beta chains reported below all come from one sample, sequenced in a study of human T cells and chemical hapten exposure. TCRdb reprocessed the RACE reads with MiXCR, giving one entry per CDR3 protein. The data show 35,000 to 45,000 distinct CDR3 sequences, roughly 12% seen once. Time point in this sample: patch test 3, about 24 weeks after DPC sensitization. The treatment: therapeutic diphenylcyclopropenone sensitization with weekly scalp DPC. Before extraction, the whole blood was not fractionated, and total RNA was taken from it. The sequencing here drew on whole blood, taken in connection with sensitization to the hapten diphenylcyclopropenone (DPC). These receptors all come from a woman aged 40-49 years with alopecia areata. Some clones in this sample may be carry-over from other donors' samples.

In this sample, this clonotype turned up a few times. The chain carries TRBV10-3 and TRBJ1-6; 7 nucleotides line up with TRBD1. The trim removed 3 bases at V and 12 bases at J, leaving 2 bases unmatched. Germline CDR1 and CDR2: ENHRY and SYGVKD. The CDR3 is 12 residues long. The CDR3 DNA follows: TGTGCCATCAGTGATACAGGGGAACCCCTCCACTTT. Translating it yields CAISDTGEPLHF.

This clonotype has a handful of counts. The chain recombines TRBV7-2 with TRBJ2-1, with D tentatively TRBD2 (7 bases). Trimming took 5 bases from V and 2 from J, leaving 16 bases between them. Germline CDR1 is SGHTA and CDR2 is FQGNSA. The CDR3 has 16 residues. CDR3 in amino acids: CASSLEGGGPYNEQFF. CDR3 DNA sequence: TGTGCCAGCAGCCTAGAGGGCGGGGGCCCCTACAATGAGCAGTTCTTC.

J is TRBJ2-7 and V is TRBV7-8, with TRBD1 identical over 7 bases. Trimming cost V 5 bases and J 3 bases; bases outside gene matches: 7. CDR1 and CDR2 from the germline V gene are SGHVS and FQNEAQ. This CDR3 is built from 14 residues. The CDR3 DNA is TGTGCCAGCAGCCCCTTCGGACAGGACTACGAGCAGTACTTC. As protein: CASSPFGQDYEQYF. The variable domain in full, completed from reference TRBV7-8 and TRBJ2-7, reads GAGVSQSPRYKVAKRGQDVALRCDPISGHVSLFWYQQALGQGPEFLTYFQNEAQLDKSGLPSDRFFAERPEGSVSTLKIQRTQQEDSAVYLCASSPFGQDYEQYFGPGTRLTVT.

The CDR3 spells CASSLSPADSREQYF. DNA of the CDR3: TGTGCCAGCAGTTTATCCCCTGCGGACTCCCGCGAGCAGTACTTC. J is TRBJ2-7 and V is TRBV28; the D gene is possibly TRBD2 (5 bases). Germline-derived CDR1 and CDR2 are MDHEN and SYDVKM. This CDR3 spans 15 amino acids. Trimming took 1 base from V and 6 from J, leaving 16 bases between them.

This clonotype was counted at least ten times. This chain joins TRBV6-1 and TRBJ2-5, with 7 bases matching TRBD1. The ends lost 5 bases at V and 2 bases at J; junction bases unmatched: 5. CDR1 and CDR2 from the germline V gene are MNHNS and SASEGT. The CDR3 covers 14 residues. CDR3 amino acids: CASSPTGVQETQYF. Here the CDR3 DNA reads TGTGCCAGCAGTCCTACAGGGGTACAAGAGACCCAGTACTTC.

This chain connects TRBV29-1 to TRBJ2-2, with 7 bases identical to TRBD2. The germline CDR1 and CDR2 sequences are SQVTM and ANQGSEA. The V gene end was trimmed by 4 bases and the J gene end by 3 bases; junction bases not matched to a gene: 14. This CDR3 is 17 amino acids long. The CDR3 sequence is CSVVGASGKVHTGELFF. The DNA of the CDR3 is TGCAGCGTTGTCGGGGCTAGCGGAAAGGTCCACACCGGGGAGCTGTTTTTT.

This clonotype was found a few times. This chain links TRBV5-1 with TRBJ2-5, with unresolved D. The CDR3 runs to 17 residues. Germline V lookup: CDR1 SGHRS, CDR2 YFSETQ. With 0 bases removed from V and 1 base from J, the gap between germline ends came to 16 bases. The CDR3 bases are TGCGCCAGCAGCTTGGCCTTGCGGCCACCGCTCCAAGAGACCCAGTACTTC. As protein: CASSLALRPPLQETQYF.

A few counts support this clonotype. The rearrangement uses TRBV28 and TRBJ2-2; D gene unclear. This CDR3 has 13 amino acids. V lost 2 bases and J lost 5, with 6 bases in between. Per germline, CDR1 MDHEN and CDR2 SYDVKM. As DNA, the CDR3 is TGTGCCAGCAGTTTAAGGCGTACCGGGGAGCTGTTTTTT. It is translated as CASSLRRTGELFF.

This clonotype was recorded a few times. This rearrangement joins TRBV9 to TRBJ2-1; D not certain. The CDR3 contains 16 residues. Germline CDR1 is SGDLS and CDR2 is YYNGEE. V gave up 4 bases and J gave up 0 bases, with 14 bases separating them. CDR3 residues: CASSIGPSSSYNEQFF. In nucleotides, the CDR3 is TGTGCCAGCAGCATAGGGCCGTCTAGCTCCTACAATGAGCAGTTCTTC.

V usage is TRBV29-1 and J usage is TRBJ1-1, with a tentative D call TRBD1 (5 bases). The V gene lost 1 base and the J gene lost 0 bases, with 9 bases spanning the gap. This CDR3 is built from 14 residues. In germline, CDR1 is SQVTM, CDR2 ANQGSEA. The CDR3 sequence: CSVEVGALNTEAFF. The CDR3 DNA reads TGCAGCGTTGAAGTTGGGGCATTGAACACTGAAGCTTTCTTT. The whole variable domain, remainder taken from reference TRBV29-1 and TRBJ1-1, is SAVISQKPSRDICQRGTSLTIQCQVDSQVTMMFWYRQQPGQSLTLIATANQGSEATYESGFVIDKFPISRPNLTFSTLTVSNMSPEDSSIYLCSVEVGALNTEAFFGQGTRLTVV.

This clonotype was observed a handful of times. This chain uses TRBV28 with TRBJ2-3; TRBD2 might be the D (5 bases). The ends were cut back, 6 bases at V and 2 bases at J, with 15 bases in the middle. The CDR3 contains 15 residues. The germline V gene encodes CDR1 MDHEN and CDR2 SYDVKM. CDR3 loop: CASSPRRLPTDTQYF. The DNA for the CDR3 is TGTGCCAGCAGCCCGCGGAGGCTTCCCACAGATACGCAGTATTTT. Based on the CDR3 plus reference TRBV28 and TRBJ2-3, the full variable domain is DVKVTQSSRYLVKRTGEKVFLECVQDMDHENMFWYRQDPGLGLRLIYFSYDVKMKEKGDIPEGYSVSREKKERFSLILESASTNQTSMYLCASSPRRLPTDTQYFGPGTRLTVL.

This clonotype has only a few counts. V usage is TRBV28 and J usage is TRBJ1-1, with TRBD1 matching over 7 bases. CDR3 length: 13 amino acids. The germline V gene encodes CDR1 MDHEN and CDR2 SYDVKM. The CDR3 DNA reads as TGTGCTCTTGGACAGGCCCAGGACACTGAAGCTTTCTTT. It specifies CALGQAQDTEAFF.

This clonotype appeared a few times. The chain uses TRBV28 and TRBJ2-7; no clear D. The CDR3 has 11 residues. Per the germline V gene, CDR1 is MDHEN and CDR2 is SYDVKM. Trimming took 4 bases from V and 3 from J, leaving 4 bases between them. The CDR3 protein is CASSSVYEQYF. As DNA, the CDR3 is TGTGCCAGCAGTTCAGTCTACGAGCAGTACTTC. Full variable domain (remainder filled in from reference TRBV28 and TRBJ2-7): DVKVTQSSRYLVKRTGEKVFLECVQDMDHENMFWYRQDPGLGLRLIYFSYDVKMKEKGDIPEGYSVSREKKERFSLILESASTNQTSMYLCASSSVYEQYFGPGTRLTVT.

The chain recombines TRBV12-3 or TRBV12-4 with TRBJ2-3, with D unresolved. CDR3 length: 13 amino acids. V was trimmed by 1 base and J by 5 bases, leaving 7 bases between them. CDR3 nucleotide sequence: TGTGCCAGCAGTTTAGTCCACCTAGATACGCAGTATTTT. Translation gives CASSLVHLDTQYF.

This clonotype was seen only a few times. The V gene is TRBV10-3, the J gene TRBJ2-1; 7 positions match TRBD1. The length of the CDR3 is 13 residues. CDR1 and CDR2 (germline): ENHRY, SYGVKD. The junction had 8 bases not matched to a gene; V was cut back by 10 bases and J by 5 bases. CDR3 sequence reads: CATADRLNNEQFF. The CDR3 DNA is TGTGCCACTGCGGACAGGCTGAACAATGAGCAGTTCTTC.

The chain links TRBV28 to TRBJ1-6, with D possibly TRBD1 on 5 matching bases. The CDR3 has 15 residues. Germline V gene lookup returns CDR1 MDHEN and CDR2 SYDVKM. Trimming took 8 bases from V and 3 from J, leaving 14 bases between them. The CDR3 DNA sequence: TGTGCCAGCCTTTCAGGGCAAATCTATAATTCACCCCTCCACTTT. Translation: CASLSGQIYNSPLHF.

The genes are TRBV18 and TRBJ1-5; 7 bases align to TRBD1. The V gene's germline CDR1 is KGHSH and CDR2 LQKENI. The V gene end was trimmed by 3 bases and the J gene end by 0 bases; junction bases not matched to a gene: 8. The CDR3 contains 17 residues. CDR3 sequence: CASSPSGQSLSNQPQHF. In nucleotides, the CDR3 is TGTGCCAGCTCACCCTCGGGACAGTCCCTTAGCAATCAGCCCCAGCATTTT.

This clonotype came up many times. The chain employs TRBV9 and TRBJ1-1, with TRBD1 as a possible D gene (6 bases). V shed 0 bases and J shed 7 bases, with 16 bases lying between them. The CDR3 length is 15 residues. Looked up from germline, CDR1 is SGDLS and CDR2 is YYNGEE. CDR3 sequence (DNA): TGTGCCAGCAGCGTAGGCGTAACCGGGACAAGTGAAGCTTTCTTT. This encodes CASSVGVTGTSEAFF.

This chain links TRBV11-2 with TRBJ2-4; D uncertain. The germline gives CDR1 SGHAT, CDR2 FQNNGV. The CDR3 is 12 residues long. Trimming shortened V by 1 base and J by 7 bases, and 5 bases separated the two germline ends. DNA for the CDR3: TGTGCCAGCAGCTTAGTGCGCAACATTCAGTACTTC. It codes for CASSLVRNIQYF.

This clonotype was observed many times. V is TRBV21-1 and J is TRBJ2-7. TRBV21-1 is annotated as a pseudogene. This CDR3 is 15 amino acids long. The CDR3 loop reads CASSGFKKHSYEQYF. CDR3 bases: TGTGCCAGCAGCGGGTTTAAGAAGCACTCCTACGAGCAGTACTTC.

This clonotype has only a few counts. This sequence joins TRBV29-1 and TRBJ2-5, with D perhaps matching TRBD1 or TRBD2 (6 bases each). Germline V gene lookup returns CDR1 SQVTM and CDR2 ANQGSEA. The ends were cut back, 7 bases at V and 0 bases at J, with 12 bases in the middle. CDR3 length: 13 residues. The CDR3 sequence is CSAWRDNQETQYF. Written as DNA, the CDR3 is TGCAGCGCTTGGAGGGACAACCAAGAGACCCAGTACTTC.

The rearrangement links TRBV28 to TRBJ1-1; perhaps TRBD1 as D (5 bases). Per the germline V gene, CDR1 is MDHEN and CDR2 is SYDVKM. The CDR3 loop spans 14 amino acids. Trimming took 5 bases from V and 7 from J, leaving 17 bases between them. The CDR3, as DNA: TGTGCCAGCAGTCTCATCGGGGGACGGGGTGAAGCTTTCTTT. Its protein is CASSLIGGRGEAFF.

The rearrangement uses TRBV7-2 and TRBJ1-1; D is unresolved. V lost 0 bases, J lost 4 bases, and 9 bases lay in between. This CDR3 has 14 amino acids. Per germline, CDR1 SGHTA and CDR2 FQGNSA. CDR3 DNA: TGTGCCAGCAGCTTAGCGGAACTACGCACTGAAGCTTTCTTT. This gives the protein CASSLAELRTEAFF.

A few counts support this clonotype. The chain recombines TRBV20-1 with TRBJ2-1, with D maybe TRBD2 (6 bases). The CDR3 length is 13 residues. Trimming removed 4 bases at V and 2 bases at J, with 9 bases between. Germline-derived CDR1 and CDR2 are DFQATT and SNEGSKA (reference sequence). DNA for the CDR3: TGCAGTGCTACAAGACTAGCCTACAATGAGCAGTTCTTC. Translation: CSATRLAYNEQFF.

This clonotype was counted only a few times. This chain joins TRBV28 and TRBJ1-2; the D is unclear. V gave up 6 bases and J gave up 3 bases, with 8 bases separating them. This CDR3 contains 12 residues. Germline loops: CDR1 MDHEN, CDR2 SYDVKM. The CDR3: CASRSTHYGYTF. CDR3 nucleotides: TGTGCCAGCAGGTCCACCCACTATGGCTACACCTTC.

This sequence joins TRBV5-1 and TRBJ2-7, with TRBD1 identical over 8 bases. The CDR3 loop spans 13 amino acids. V lost 4 bases to trimming and J lost 4 bases; unmatched junction nucleotides: 4. CDR1 SGHRS and CDR2 YFSETQ come from the germline V gene. CDR3 nucleotide sequence: TGCGCCAGCAGCAGGACAGGGCAGTACGAGCAGTACTTC. This encodes CASSRTGQYEQYF.

The chain carries TRBV29-1 and TRBJ2-3; D perhaps matches TRBD2 (5 bases). V lost 3 bases, J lost 4 bases, and 8 bases lay in between. The germline CDR1 and CDR2 sequences are SQVTM and ANQGSEA. This CDR3 region has 12 residues. As DNA, the CDR3 is TGCAGCGTTGAGAGGGAGCCAGATACGCAGTATTTT. This codes for CSVEREPDTQYF.

The chain carries TRBV4-3 and TRBJ2-7, with 9 bases lining up with TRBD1. Per the germline V gene, CDR1 is LGHNA and CDR2 is YSLEER. The CDR3 covers 13 residues. The trim removed 4 bases at V and 3 bases at J, leaving 1 base unmatched. The CDR3 nucleotides read TGCGCCAGCAGCCGGGACAGGGACTACGAGCAGTACTTC. Translated, it gives CASSRDRDYEQYF.

The chain joins TRBV28 to TRBJ2-7; no reliable D call. The germline CDR1 and CDR2 sequences are MDHEN and SYDVKM. The CDR3 is made up of 14 amino acids. V lost 7 bases and J 0 bases, leaving 13 bases between the germline ends. The chain's CDR3 is CASNPLSSSYEQYF. In nucleotides, the CDR3 is TGTGCCAGCAATCCTCTAAGTAGCTCCTACGAGCAGTACTTC.

This clonotype was observed at least ten times. V gene TRBV6-4 combines with J gene TRBJ1-1; no clear D gene. This CDR3 has 11 residues. The V end was cut by 3 bases, the J end by 5 bases, with 4 bases between. Germline CDR1 reads MRHNA; CDR2 reads SNTAGT. The CDR3 is CASSEGTEAFF. Here the CDR3 DNA reads TGTGCCAGCAGTGAAGGAACTGAAGCTTTCTTT.